The 26 T cell receptor beta chains reported below all come from one sample, sequenced in a study of T-cell memory formation after mild COVID-19. TCRdb re-analysed the 5' RACE reads in MiXCR, keeping a single row per CDR3 protein. Altogether a few hundred thousand distinct CDR3 sequences are present, about 21% being singletons, with the ten largest covering approximately 12%. The material sequenced was PBMCs or a T cell subset sorted from them (not recorded which). The receptor source for this set is an adult woman who had mild COVID-19 (a few samples of this study predate the infection). Cell type and time point are not known.

The chain couples TRBV5-1 to TRBJ2-7; D uncertain. CDR3 length: 14 amino acids. From germline, CDR1 is SGHRS and CDR2 YFSETQ. V was clipped by 4 bases and J by 6 bases, with 17 bases between them. The CDR3 DNA is TGCGCCAGCAGCCCCCGCGTTGTGAGCCCCGAGCAGTACTTC. Amino acid sequence: CASSPRVVSPEQYF.

This clonotype has just a few counts. This chain connects TRBV4-1 to TRBJ1-5; unclear D gene. CDR3 size: 16 residues. V lost 6 bases to trimming and J lost 9 bases, with 24 bases between them. Germline CDR1 is MGHRA and CDR2 is YSYEKL. CDR3 in DNA: TGCGCCAGCAGGCAACTTCTAGGGCAGACCCTGACGCCCCAGCATTTT. Amino acid sequence: CASRQLLGQTLTPQHF.

Only a few counts were recorded for this clonotype. The chain carries TRBV5-1 and TRBJ1-5; D not resolved. Germline CDR1 and CDR2: SGHRS and YFSETQ. The V gene lost 0 bases and the J gene lost 2 bases, with 9 bases spanning the gap. The length of the CDR3 is 15 residues. CDR3 in amino acids: CASSLATVGNQPQHF. The CDR3 DNA reads TGCGCCAGCAGCTTGGCCACGGTGGGCAATCAGCCCCAGCATTTT.

This clonotype has at least ten counts. The rearrangement links TRBV3-1 to TRBJ2-7; D is unclear. Per germline, CDR1 LGHDT and CDR2 YNNKEL (reference sequence). Trimming stripped 1 base from V and 7 bases from J, with 14 bases between. The CDR3 sequence is 14 residues long. The CDR3 sequence: CASSQARLVGEQYF. DNA of the CDR3: TGTGCCAGCAGCCAAGCGCGCCTAGTAGGTGAGCAGTACTTC.

This clonotype came up a few times. The chain carries TRBV6-5 and TRBJ2-7; TRBD1 matches at 8 bases. CDR1 is MNHEY and CDR2 is SVGAGI in the germline V gene. J was trimmed by 0 bases and V by 8 bases; bases with no gene match: 12. The CDR3 consists of 16 residues. The CDR3: CASGGTGTGSSYEQYF. The CDR3 DNA reads as TGTGCCAGCGGAGGAACAGGGACAGGAAGCTCCTACGAGCAGTACTTC.

The table lists this clonotype with a few counts. The gene calls are TRBV7-9 and TRBJ2-2; D is unresolved. Trimming cost V 2 bases and J 6 bases, with 10 bases left between them. Germline V gene data show CDR1 as SEHNR and CDR2 as FQNEAQ (reference sequence). This CDR3 comprises 14 residues. CDR3 sequence reads: CASSLLRAPGELFF. The CDR3 coding sequence is TGTGCCAGCAGCTTACTCAGAGCCCCCGGGGAGCTGTTTTTT.

The chain carries TRBV7-2 and TRBJ2-2, with 10 positions matching TRBD1. Germline V gives CDR1 SGHTA, CDR2 FQGNSA. This CDR3 comprises 17 residues. V lost 1 base, J lost 3 bases, and 5 bases stayed unmatched. The CDR3 coding sequence is TGTGCCAGCAGCTTAGGTGACAGGGGGCTGTACACCGGGGAGCTGTTTTTT. Its protein product is CASSLGDRGLYTGELFF.

In this sample, this clonotype turned up a few times. The chain links TRBV7-6 to TRBJ2-6; D may be TRBD2 (5 bases). V was trimmed by 1 base and J by 4 bases, leaving 8 bases between them. This CDR3 is 15 amino acids long. CDR1 is SGHVS, CDR2 FNYEAQ, per germline. The DNA for the CDR3 is TGTGCCAGCAGCTTAGGGACGGGAGGGGCCAACGTCCTGACTTTC. Its protein is CASSLGTGGANVLTF. Full variable domain (remainder filled in from reference TRBV7-6 and TRBJ2-6): GAGVSQSPRYKVTKRGQDVALRCDPISGHVSLYWYRQALGQGPEFLTYFNYEAQQDKSGLPNDRFSAERPEGSISTLTIQRTEQRDSAMYRCASSLGTGGANVLTFGAGSRLTVL.

V usage is TRBV4-2 and J usage is TRBJ2-1; D remains unclear. This CDR3 comprises 15 residues. Germline CDR1 reads LGHNA; CDR2 reads YNFKEQ. V lost 0 bases to trimming and J lost 0 bases, with 6 bases between them. The CDR3 spells CASSQDLTSYNEQFF. The CDR3 region has the DNA TGTGCCAGCAGCCAAGATCTAACCTCCTACAATGAGCAGTTCTTC.

This clonotype has more than one count but fewer than ten. The chain carries TRBV7-9 and TRBJ2-4; no clear D. V was clipped by 8 bases and J by 7 bases, with 6 bases between them. The CDR3 is 10 amino acids. The germline gives CDR1 SEHNR, CDR2 FQNEAQ (reference sequence). The CDR3 DNA follows: TGTGCCAGCGGGAATAACATTCAGTACTTC. It codes for CASGNNIQYF.

This clonotype was picked up a small number of times. The V and J genes are TRBV4-1 and TRBJ1-2; perhaps TRBD1 as D (6 bases). The CDR3 runs to 17 residues. Germline values: CDR1 MGHRA, CDR2 YSYEKL. V lost 1 base and J lost 6, with 21 bases in between. In DNA form, the CDR3 reads TGCGCCAGCAGCCAAGGTCCCACGCAGGGGAGTAGGCATGGCTACACCTTC. Its protein is CASSQGPTQGSRHGYTF.

V gene TRBV14 combines with J gene TRBJ2-2, with 7 bases that match TRBD1. CDR1 is SGHDN, CDR2 FVKESK, per germline. V was pared by 5 bases and J by 1 base, with 4 bases of the junction left unmatched. The CDR3 contains 15 residues. CDR3 protein: CASSYRGWNTGELFF. CDR3 sequence (DNA): TGTGCCAGCAGCTACAGGGGCTGGAACACCGGGGAGCTGTTTTTT. Filled out from reference TRBV14 and TRBJ2-2, the complete variable domain reads EAGVTQFPSHSVIEKGQTVTLRCDPISGHDNLYWYRRVMGKEIKFLLHFVKESKQDESGMPNNRFLAERTGGTYSTLKVQPAELEDSGVYFCASSYRGWNTGELFFGEGSRLTVL.

The rearrangement links TRBV6-5 to TRBJ1-5; 9 bases align to TRBD1. The trim removed 5 bases at V and 3 bases at J, leaving 8 bases unmatched. The CDR3 sequence is 16 residues long. In germline, CDR1 is MNHEY, CDR2 SVGAGI. CDR3 amino acids: CASSPLGQGFNQPQHF. The CDR3 region has the DNA TGTGCCAGCAGTCCTTTGGGACAGGGTTTCAATCAGCCCCAGCATTTT.

The chain links TRBV7-3 to TRBJ2-1; tentative D call: TRBD2 (7 bases). V was clipped by 5 bases and J by 5 bases, with 13 bases between them. The CDR3 consists of 14 residues. Per the germline V gene, CDR1 is SGHTA and CDR2 is FQGTGA. The chain's CDR3 is CASSPSGGNNEQFF. CDR3 in DNA: TGTGCCAGCAGCCCATCGGGGGGCAACAATGAGCAGTTCTTC.

The rearrangement links TRBV13 to TRBJ2-7; no firm D call. The length of the CDR3 is 13 residues. The V gene's germline CDR1 is PRHDT and CDR2 FYEKMQ (reference sequence). Trimming took off 5 bases at V and 3 bases at J, with 11 bases between the two ends. The CDR3 sequence: CASSPAADYEQYF. In DNA, the CDR3 is TGTGCCAGCAGCCCCGCAGCAGACTACGAGCAGTACTTC.

The chain is built from TRBV7-9 and TRBJ2-5; D may match TRBD1 or TRBD2 (6 bases each). CDR3 size: 16 residues. Germline CDR1 is SEHNR and CDR2 is FQNEAQ (reference sequence). V lost 3 bases and J 5 bases, leaving 19 bases between the germline ends. The DNA of the CDR3 is TGTGCCAGCAGCTTCCCTACCGCGACAGGAGGGGAGACCCAGTACTTC. It is translated as CASSFPTATGGETQYF.

This clonotype was picked up a small number of times. The rearrangement links TRBV5-1 to TRBJ2-7; TRBD1 might be the D (6 bases). CDR1 and CDR2 from the germline V gene are SGHRS and YFSETQ. This CDR3 is 15 amino acids long. Trimming removed 2 bases at V and 5 bases at J, with 17 bases between. Here the CDR3 DNA reads TGCGCCAGCAGCTTACGGTCGGCAGGGGTTGACGAGCAGTACTTC. Its protein is CASSLRSAGVDEQYF.

V is TRBV6-5 and J is TRBJ1-1; the match to TRBD1 covers 9 bases. This CDR3 is 15 amino acids long. Germline lookup yields CDR1 MNHEY and CDR2 SVGAGI. Trimming cost V 4 bases and J 1 base; bases outside gene matches: 4. The CDR3 DNA follows: TGTGCCAGCAGTTGGAACAGGGGGCCGAACACTGAAGCTTTCTTT. This codes for CASSWNRGPNTEAFF.

This clonotype was detected only a few times. The V and J genes are TRBV7-2 and TRBJ1-1; the D gene is possibly TRBD1 (5 bases). The CDR3 loop spans 15 amino acids. Deletions cut 5 bases from V and 3 bases from J, with 16 bases between. Germline V gives CDR1 SGHTA, CDR2 FQGNSA. CDR3 in amino acids: CASSPYVGVYTEAFF. The DNA of the CDR3 is TGTGCCAGCAGCCCCTACGTGGGGGTTTACACTGAAGCTTTCTTT.

The chain uses TRBV4-2 and TRBJ2-3; perhaps TRBD2 as D (5 bases). Trimming took off 4 bases at V and 6 bases at J, with 17 bases between the two ends. This CDR3 is 15 amino acids long. Germline V lookup: CDR1 LGHNA, CDR2 YNFKEQ. This CDR3 reads CASSPEAGSRDTQYF. The CDR3 region has the DNA TGTGCCAGCAGCCCGGAGGCTGGGAGTCGGGATACGCAGTATTTT.

The chain carries TRBV5-1 and TRBJ1-1; no reliable D call. The germline CDR1 and CDR2 sequences are SGHRS and YFSETQ. V was shortened by 0 bases and J by 7 bases, with 10 bases between the two germline ends. This CDR3 has 13 residues. The CDR3 loop reads CASSLVGRDEAFF. In nucleotides, the CDR3 is TGCGCCAGCAGCTTGGTCGGGCGGGATGAAGCTTTCTTT.

This clonotype was recorded a few times. The rearrangement uses TRBV15 and TRBJ1-4, with 10 positions matching TRBD1. Germline loops: CDR1 LNHNV, CDR2 YYDKDF (reference sequence). This CDR3 contains 15 residues. J gave up 8 bases and V 3 bases, and 6 bases lay outside the gene matches. In nucleotides, the CDR3 is TGTGCCACCAGCAGCCCGACAGGGGGCTTAGAAAAACTGTTTTTT. Its protein is CATSSPTGGLEKLFF.

The chain links TRBV7-2 to TRBJ1-1; D may be TRBD1 (6 bases). The CDR3 covers 13 residues. Germline-derived CDR1 and CDR2 are SGHTA and FQGNSA. V shed 4 bases and J shed 3 bases, with 9 bases lying between them. CDR3 in DNA: TGTGCCAGCAGCTCTACAGGGTACACTGAAGCTTTCTTT. Translating gives CASSSTGYTEAFF.

This clonotype was counted only a few times. The chain couples TRBV6-6 to TRBJ2-5; 8 bases map to TRBD1. Germline CDR1 and CDR2: MNHNY and SVGAGI (reference sequence). Trimming cost V 7 bases and J 4 bases; bases outside gene matches: 5. The CDR3 has 13 amino acids. The CDR3 DNA is TGTGCCAGCACCGACAGGGGCAGAGAGACCCAGTACTTC. It is translated as CASTDRGRETQYF.

This clonotype was seen only a few times. The rearrangement links TRBV6-5 to TRBJ1-2, with D unresolved. The V gene's germline CDR1 is MNHEY and CDR2 SVGAGI. CDR3 size: 12 residues. V lost 4 bases, J lost 8 bases, and 11 bases lay in between. CDR3 amino acids: CASSLNGGGYTF. CDR3 bases: TGTGCCAGCAGTTTGAACGGAGGGGGCTACACCTTC.

V is TRBV18 and J is TRBJ2-7; 7 bases agree with TRBD1. The CDR3 loop spans 14 amino acids. After removal of 5 bases from V and 3 bases from J, the junction contained 7 bases not matched to a gene. Per germline, CDR1 KGHSH and CDR2 LQKENI. CDR3 in amino acids: CASSRGPKSYEQYF. CDR3 in DNA: TGTGCCAGCTCAAGGGGGCCCAAGAGCTACGAGCAGTACTTC.